This is a list of T cell receptor beta chains from one sample in a study of shared clonotypes between healthy human individuals. Repertoires were generated with immunoSEQ multiplex PCR, while TCRdb's copy carries only in-frame clones and drops some. The sample lists about 670,000 clones, roughly 78% occurring once. Sequenced material: memory CD4+ T cells sorted from blood. The receptors were sampled from a woman aged 30 to 39 in good health. Both conserved end residues are part of each CDR3.

v_gene: TRBV28; CDR3aa: CASSLGQFSYEQYF
v_gene: TRBV12-2; CDR3aa: CASRLCLTSPDNEQFF
v_gene: TRBV28; CDR3aa: CATRSAAAFEAFF
v_gene: TRBV28; CDR3aa: CASSSPGQGFNQPQHF
v_gene: TRBV30; CDR3aa: CAWRYGGTTYYF
v_gene: TRBV7-6; CDR3aa: CASSLADSYEQYF
v_gene: TRBV6-6; CDR3aa: CASSYEGFEKLFF
v_gene: TRBV7-9; CDR3aa: CASSLRTLGSGNIQYF
v_gene: TRBV2; CDR3aa: CASSVGWNYGYTF
v_gene: TRBV4-2; CDR3aa: CASSQGQGENTDTQYF
v_gene: TRBV5-6; CDR3aa: CASSLDLHRVIRSYEQYF
v_gene: TRBV28; CDR3aa: CASSKRADTQYF
v_gene: TRBV30; CDR3aa: CAWRSGLTTVTGELFF
v_gene: TRBV28; CDR3aa: CASSLAGAPNTGELFF
v_gene: TRBV27; CDR3aa: CASSKRTGGFTGELFF
v_gene: TRBV7-9; CDR3aa: CASSHDGSYYNEQFF
v_gene: TRBV5-1; CDR3aa: CASSFGTSGSSYEQYF
v_gene: TRBV5-1; CDR3aa: CASSLGPGSNQPQHF
v_gene: TRBV6-5; CDR3aa: CASSTGYLKGYTF
v_gene: TRBV11-2; CDR3aa: CASSFLTSGAGELFF
v_gene: TRBV28; CDR3aa: CASSRSVTGELFF
v_gene: TRBV29-1; CDR3aa: CSVDSGGKLFF
v_gene: TRBV6-5; CDR3aa: CASSYSMGDEQYF
v_gene: TRBV18; CDR3aa: CASSPRGQMNTEAFF
v_gene: TRBV28; CDR3aa: CASSSQPAQPQHF
v_gene: TRBV21-1; CDR3aa: CASSKEGTVAGKEYEQYF
v_gene: TRBV27; CDR3aa: CASRETGTSKRTDTQYF
v_gene: TRBV7-8; CDR3aa: CASSLVFAGGELFF
v_gene: TRBV7-8; CDR3aa: CASSTGGGYTF
v_gene: TRBV15; CDR3aa: CATAVQGGQPQHF
v_gene: TRBV29-1; CDR3aa: CSVVAGPYPYEQYF
v_gene: TRBV27; CDR3aa: CASSLYGAVGELFF
v_gene: TRBV9; CDR3aa: CASSVDYGRGTDTQYF
v_gene: TRBV18; CDR3aa: CASSPGLASSYNEQFF
v_gene: TRBV7-9; CDR3aa: CASSLGAGEEKLFF
v_gene: TRBV28; CDR3aa: CASSYLQGGTEAFF
v_gene: TRBV5-5; CDR3aa: CASSSESLAGGEQYF
v_gene: TRBV2; CDR3aa: CASSGRNQETQYF
v_gene: TRBV6-6; CDR3aa: CASRAKTGRNEKLFF
v_gene: TRBV5-5; CDR3aa: CASSFIKGLGGAGELFF
v_gene: TRBV19; CDR3aa: CASSDGYGYTF
v_gene: TRBV2; CDR3aa: CASSELAEYNEQFF
v_gene: TRBV5-1; CDR3aa: CASSFNAPPGETQYF
v_gene: TRBV5-1; CDR3aa: CASSFQGTYNEQFF
v_gene: TRBV7-8; CDR3aa: CASLAGGPWETQYF
v_gene: TRBV15; CDR3aa: CATSRFRGLVTDTQYF
v_gene: TRBV5-1; CDR3aa: CASRIQTEGGQEQFF
v_gene: TRBV18; CDR3aa: CASSSDRPYEQYF